This entry lists 19 T cell receptor beta chains sequenced from one sample in a study of CD4 T cells in relation to SARS-CoV-2 and coronaviruses (dated by TCRdb to the early 2020s). Receptor amplification or capture employed the immunoSEQ multiplex PCR assay. TCRdb stores this immuneACCESS table with in-frame sequences only. Part of the clones is absent; in the studies checked, under half of the shortfall reflects unresolved V genes, and no reason is known for the rest. The sample includes about 64,000 clones, with approximately 94% observed a single time. The biggest ten clones account for roughly 0.14% of the sample. CD4+ T cells from unexposed donors were collected before the COVID-19 pandemic (2011-2018). Sequenced input: naive CD4+ T cells from PBMCs. This specimen's cell subset or site label, interpreted: naive CD4+ T cells isolated by negative enrichment. The receptors come from a human donor in good health.

This rearrangement joins TRBV19 to TRBJ2-7; possibly TRBD1 for D (5 bases). The CDR3 extends over 13 amino acids. V lost 9 bases to trimming and J lost 3 bases, with 15 bases between them. CDR1 and CDR2 (germline): LNHDA, SQIVND (reference sequence). CDR3 sequence (DNA): TGTGCCAGCTCCGGGCCAGGGCGCTACGAGCAGTACTTC. Protein product: CASSGPGRYEQYF.

The genes are TRBV6-5 and TRBJ1-1, with 8 bases identical to TRBD1. CDR3 length: 14 amino acids. Germline trimming cut 6 bases from V and 4 bases from J; bases unmatched to any gene: 7. Germline-derived CDR1 and CDR2 are MNHEY and SVGAGI. This CDR3 is CASSATRGPTEAFF. Here the CDR3 DNA reads TGTGCCAGCAGCGCAACCAGGGGGCCCACTGAAGCTTTCTTT.

This chain uses TRBV28 with TRBJ2-7; D is perhaps TRBD2 (6 bases). Deletions cut 6 bases from V and 2 bases from J, with 17 bases between. There are 15 residues in the CDR3. Per the germline V gene, CDR1 is MDHEN and CDR2 is SYDVKM. The CDR3 sequence is CASRGTSYGTYEQYF. CDR3 DNA sequence: TGTGCCAGCAGGGGTACTAGCTACGGGACCTACGAGCAGTACTTC.

In its sample, this clone was seen once. V and J are TRBV5-1 and TRBJ2-7; maybe TRBD1 (5 bases). With 4 bases removed from V and 3 bases from J, the gap between germline ends came to 5 bases. The germline V gene encodes CDR1 SGHRS and CDR2 YFSETQ. The CDR3 covers 11 residues. This CDR3 is CASSDSYEQYF. CDR3 bases: TGCGCCAGCAGCGACAGCTACGAGCAGTACTTC. The whole variable domain, filled in from reference TRBV5-1 and TRBJ2-7, reads KAGVTQTPRYLIKTRGQQVTLSCSPISGHRSVSWYQQTPGQGLQFLFEYFSETQRNKGNFPGRFSGRQFSNSRSEMNVSTLELGDSALYLCASSDSYEQYFGPGTRLTVT.

This chain links TRBV5-4 with TRBJ2-2; the match to TRBD2 covers 11 bases. Germline-derived CDR1 and CDR2 are SGHNT and YYREEE (reference sequence). The trim removed 0 bases at V and 3 bases at J, leaving 4 bases unmatched. This CDR3 comprises 17 residues. The CDR3 DNA follows: TGTGCCAGCAGCTTGGTTTTACTAGCGGGAGACACCGGGGAGCTGTTTTTT. Amino acids: CASSLVLLAGDTGELFF.

V gene TRBV28 combines with J gene TRBJ1-6; tentative D call: TRBD1 (5 bases). From germline, CDR1 is MDHEN and CDR2 SYDVKM. There are 15 residues in the CDR3. V gave up 7 bases and J gave up 6 bases, with 16 bases separating them. As DNA, the CDR3 is TGTGCCAGCATCTTTCCGGGACCGCTTAATTCACCCCTCCACTTT. This translates into CASIFPGPLNSPLHF.

The genes are TRBV5-1 and TRBJ2-1, with D possibly being TRBD2 (5 bases). This CDR3 spans 13 amino acids. V was cut by 0 bases and J by 7 bases, with 8 bases left in between. Germline-derived CDR1 and CDR2 are SGHRS and YFSETQ. CDR3 nucleotide sequence: TGCGCCAGCAGCTTGGCCTCGGGGAATGAGCAGTTCTTC. Translation: CASSLASGNEQFF.

V is TRBV7-8 and J is TRBJ2-1; 8 positions agree with TRBD1. The CDR3 loop spans 15 amino acids. With V trimmed by 5 bases and J by 3 bases, 6 bases remained unmatched. The germline gives CDR1 SGHVS, CDR2 FQNEAQ. In DNA form, the CDR3 reads TGTGCCAGCAGCCGTGACAGGGGAAGCTACAATGAGCAGTTCTTC. Protein: CASSRDRGSYNEQFF.

CDR3 protein: CASTMTFEQYF. CDR3 in DNA: TGTGCCAGCACCATGACTTTCGAGCAGTACTTC. The chain links TRBV2 to TRBJ2-7; D gene uncertain. The germline V gene encodes CDR1 SNHLY and CDR2 FYNNEI. This CDR3 is 11 amino acids long. V dropped 7 bases and J dropped 6 bases, with 10 bases sitting between them.

The chain recombines TRBV5-1 with TRBJ2-5, with 13 bases fitting TRBD2. CDR1 and CDR2 (germline): SGHRS, YFSETQ. The CDR3 loop spans 17 amino acids. The junction had 5 bases not matched to a gene; V was cut back by 0 bases and J by 3 bases. The CDR3 nucleotides are TGCGCCAGCAGCTTGGAAACTAGCGGGAGGGCGAAAGAGACCCAGTACTTC. Its protein is CASSLETSGRAKETQYF. The variable domain in full, with the rest retrieved from reference TRBV5-1 and TRBJ2-5, is KAGVTQTPRYLIKTRGQQVTLSCSPISGHRSVSWYQQTPGQGLQFLFEYFSETQRNKGNFPGRFSGRQFSNSRSEMNVSTLELGDSALYLCASSLETSGRAKETQYFGPGTRLLVL.

The chain couples TRBV3-1 (or the pseudogene TRBV3-2) to TRBJ2-3, with 11 bases lining up with TRBD2. The J segment lost 4 bases and the V segment lost 4 bases, leaving 4 bases of the junction unmatched. The length of the CDR3 is 15 residues. Germline lookup yields CDR1 LGHDT and CDR2 YNNKEL (reference sequence). CDR3 sequence (DNA): TGTGCCAGCAGCCTTAGCGGGAGGGCCGCAGATACGCAGTATTTT. This encodes CASSLSGRAADTQYF.

The chain recombines TRBV2 with TRBJ1-6; possible D gene TRBD1, 5 bases. Germline V gives CDR1 SNHLY, CDR2 FYNNEI. CDR3 size: 13 residues. The V end lost 6 bases, the J end lost 7 bases, and 10 bases lay between the germline ends. Here the CDR3 DNA reads TGTGCCAGCAGGGGGACGGAAAATTCACCCCTCCACTTT. Translated: CASRGTENSPLHF.

The chain uses TRBV24-1 and TRBJ2-7, with 8 bases that match TRBD2. There are 15 residues in the CDR3. With V trimmed by 3 bases and J by 2 bases, 5 bases remained unmatched. Germline CDR1 is KGHDR and CDR2 is SFDVKD. The CDR3 loop reads CATSDRTSPPYEQYF. The CDR3, as DNA: TGTGCCACCAGTGATAGGACTAGCCCTCCCTACGAGCAGTACTTC.

This clone is a singleton in its sample. V and J are TRBV6-5 and TRBJ2-7; perhaps TRBD1 as D (5 bases). V gave up 0 bases and J gave up 5 bases, with 11 bases separating them. There are 14 residues in the CDR3. The germline CDR1 and CDR2 sequences are MNHEY and SVGAGI. In DNA form, the CDR3 reads TGTGCCAGCAGTTACTCTGGCAGGGCCAACGAGCAGTACTTC. It yields the protein CASSYSGRANEQYF.

This chain links TRBV27 with TRBJ1-2; D unclear. The germline V and J ends were trimmed by 0 bases and 7 bases, with 27 bases remaining between them. Germline V CDR1 and CDR2: MNHEY, SMNVEV (reference sequence). The CDR3 sequence is 19 residues long. The CDR3 here is CASSLSDPGRQVGYGGYTF. The DNA for the CDR3 is TGTGCCAGCAGTTTATCGGATCCTGGAAGGCAGGTCGGATACGGTGGCTACACCTTC.

This chain joins TRBV9 and TRBJ2-2; 10 bases fit TRBD2. With V trimmed by 0 bases and J by 7 bases, 6 bases remained unmatched. CDR1 is SGDLS, CDR2 YYNGEE, per germline. CDR3 length: 16 residues. The CDR3 bases are TGTGCCAGCAGCGTAGAGCTAGCGGGAGTACACGGGGAGCTGTTTTTT. Translating gives CASSVELAGVHGELFF. Based on the CDR3 plus reference TRBV9 and TRBJ2-2, the full variable domain is DSGVTQTPKHLITATGQRVTLRCSPRSGDLSVYWYQQSLDQGLQFLIQYYNGEERAKGNILERFSAQQFPDLHSELNLSSLELGDSALYFCASSVELAGVHGELFFGEGSRLTVL.

The chain combines TRBV6-5 with TRBJ2-3; the D is unclear. CDR3 length: 13 residues. The ends were cut back, 9 bases at V and 1 base at J, with 11 bases in the middle. Germline V gene data show CDR1 as MNHEY and CDR2 as SVGAGI. CDR3 DNA sequence: TGTGCCAGTAGACTTTTACGCACAGATACGCAGTATTTT. Translated, it gives CASRLLRTDTQYF.

The rearrangement uses TRBV14 and TRBJ2-2; D call uncertain. Germline CDR1 reads SGHDN; CDR2 reads FVKESK. Trimming removed 0 bases at V and 5 bases at J, with 10 bases between. The CDR3 is made up of 15 amino acids. The CDR3 DNA sequence: TGTGCCAGCAGCCAAGATCCAGGAAGGACCGGGGAGCTGTTTTTT. It yields the protein CASSQDPGRTGELFF.

This chain connects TRBV18 to TRBJ2-1; no clear D gene. This CDR3 spans 12 amino acids. Trimming pared 3 bases from V and 12 bases from J, leaving 12 bases between. From germline, CDR1 is KGHSH and CDR2 LQKENI. This chain's CDR3 is CASSPMALGQFF. The CDR3 DNA follows: TGTGCCAGCTCACCGATGGCTTTGGGGCAGTTCTTC. Using reference TRBV18 and TRBJ2-1 for the parts outside the CDR3, the full variable domain is NAGVMQNPRHLVRRRGQEARLRCSPMKGHSHVYWYRQLPEEGLKFMVYLQKENIIDESGMPKERFSAEFPKEGPSILRIQQVVRGDSAAYFCASSPMALGQFFGPGTRLTVL.